Detailed here is one T cell receptor (beta chain). Trimming removed 5 bases from V and 4 bases from J, with 17 bases in between. Germline V gene sequence: CDR1 SGHVS, CDR2 FNYEAQ. The length of the CDR3 is 16 residues. These data come from a study of CD8 T cells in Susac syndrome. RNA in amounts of roughly 0.5 to 1 ug was reverse transcribed with random hexamers. One entry per CDR3 protein results from TCRdb running MiXCR on the immunoSEQ multiplex PCR reads. This table holds around 300,000 distinct CDR3 sequences, roughly 85% found once. The specimen sequenced was CD8+ T cells from PBMCs. This TCR was recovered from a human donor with multiple sclerosis. The gene calls are TRBV7-6 and TRBJ1-4; unclear D gene. CDR3 amino acids: CASSPISPASNEKLFF. The CDR3 DNA reads TGTGCCAGCAGCCCAATTTCTCCGGCCAGTAATGAAAAACTGTTTTTT.